The 24 T cell receptor beta chains below come from one sample, sequenced in a study of blood T cell repertoires in COVID-19 (dated by TCRdb to about 2020). The library was made by the immunoSEQ multiplex PCR assay. In TCRdb, the immuneACCESS table is reduced to in-frame sequences with V and J assigned. These tables do not hold every clone; where another copy was compared, an unresolved V gene accounts for under half, and the others remain unexplained. The sample table records approximately 120,000 clones; approximately 85% of these occur just once. The biggest ten clones account for 3.2% of the sample. The specimen was peripheral blood. These receptors were taken from a woman of 80 years or more with COVID-19, enrolled during active disease.

The chain is built from TRBV7-2 and TRBJ1-5, with 9 bases lining up with TRBD1. V shed 5 bases, J shed 1 base, and the junction held 6 bases outside the gene matches. The CDR3 has 16 residues. CDR1 and CDR2 (germline): SGHTA, FQGNSA. The CDR3 is CASSPGQGLSNQPQHF. The CDR3 DNA follows: TGTGCCAGCAGCCCGGGACAGGGTTTAAGCAATCAGCCCCAGCATTTT.

This chain links TRBV7-2 with TRBJ2-3, with TRBD1 matching over 8 bases. Germline V lookup: CDR1 SGHTA, CDR2 FQGNSA. This CDR3 is 15 amino acids long. The V segment lost 1 base and the J segment 3 bases; nucleotides outside the gene matches: 3. The CDR3 coding sequence is TGTGCCAGCAGCTTAGGGGACAGGTCAACAGATACGCAGTATTTT. This codes for CASSLGDRSTDTQYF.

This CDR3 is CASTRGGGADTQYF. DNA for the CDR3: TGTGCCAGCACCCGGGGCGGGGGCGCGGATACGCAGTATTTT. The rearrangement links TRBV7-9 to TRBJ2-3; D possibly corresponds to TRBD2 (7 bases). V lost 7 bases and J 6 bases, leaving 17 bases between the germline ends. CDR1 and CDR2 from the germline V gene are SEHNR and FQNEAQ (reference sequence). The CDR3 contains 14 residues.

The chain combines TRBV7-9 with TRBJ1-4; D gene ambiguous. The CDR3 consists of 15 residues. Germline CDR1 is SEHNR and CDR2 is FQNEAQ (reference sequence). The ends were cut back, 1 base at V and 8 bases at J, with 14 bases in the middle. CDR3 amino acids: CASSLGSGRGEKLFF. Here the CDR3 DNA reads TGTGCCAGCAGCTTAGGGTCCGGGCGCGGGGAAAAACTGTTTTTT.

The chain recombines TRBV6-1 with TRBJ1-6; no definite D call. The CDR3 has 15 residues. Germline V gives CDR1 MNHNS, CDR2 SASEGT. Trimming removed 3 bases at V and 0 bases at J, with 6 bases between. The CDR3 sequence is CASSERSSYNSPLHF. CDR3 nucleotides: TGTGCCAGCAGTGAGAGAAGCTCCTATAATTCACCCCTCCACTTT.

This sequence joins TRBV4-2 and TRBJ1-2; TRBD1 might be the D (6 bases). With 2 bases removed from V and 7 bases from J, the gap between germline ends came to 20 bases. This CDR3 has 16 amino acids. The germline V gene has CDR1 LGHNA and CDR2 YNFKEQ. The CDR3 DNA reads TGTGCCAGCAGCCAACCCGAGGGGGGGCTCTTTGGTGGCTACACCTTC. Translated: CASSQPEGGLFGGYTF.

This chain joins TRBV7-9 and TRBJ2-7; the match to TRBD1 covers 9 bases. From germline, CDR1 is SEHNR and CDR2 FQNEAQ (reference sequence). The CDR3 sequence is 16 residues long. V shed 0 bases, J shed 2 bases, and the junction held 5 bases outside the gene matches. This CDR3 is CASSLARGQGPYEQYF. The CDR3 region has the DNA TGTGCCAGCAGCTTAGCCAGAGGACAGGGGCCCTACGAGCAGTACTTC.

This clone was seen a few times. The chain joins TRBV7-2 to TRBJ2-7; the match to TRBD2 covers 10 bases. The CDR3 has 15 residues. After removal of 5 bases from V and 2 bases from J, the junction contained 6 bases not matched to a gene. CDR1 SGHTA and CDR2 FQGNSA come from the germline V gene. CDR3 DNA: TGTGCCAGCAGCGCCCCTAGCGGGAGCGCCTACGAGCAGTACTTC. The encoded protein is CASSAPSGSAYEQYF.

The chain joins TRBV9 to TRBJ1-1; 7 nucleotides align to TRBD1. Germline CDR1 SGDLS, CDR2 YYNGEE. V was clipped by 0 bases and J by 13 bases; unmatched bases: 12. This CDR3 has 14 residues. The chain's CDR3 is CASSVASRDSLLFF. The CDR3, as DNA: TGTGCCAGCAGCGTAGCCTCCCGGGACAGCTTACTTTTCTTT.

V is TRBV5-5 and J is TRBJ2-2, with D maybe TRBD1 (6 bases). CDR1 and CDR2 from the germline V gene are SGHKS and YYEKEE (reference sequence). The CDR3 spans 16 residues. V was clipped by 0 bases and J by 0 bases, with 9 bases between them. CDR3 in DNA: TGTGCCAGCAGCTTGGCCCGACAGGCGAACACCGGGGAGCTGTTTTTT. As protein: CASSLARQANTGELFF.

The chain employs TRBV5-6 and TRBJ2-5; D possibly corresponds to TRBD2 (6 bases). The ends were cut back, 1 base at V and 2 bases at J, with 24 bases in the middle. CDR1 and CDR2 (germline): SGHDT, YYEEEE. The CDR3 has 19 amino acids. The CDR3 bases are TGTGCCAGCAGCTTGTCAGTGGAGGGGTTCGTTGGTAGGCAAGAGACCCAGTACTTC. This translates into CASSLSVEGFVGRQETQYF.

The chain recombines TRBV28 with TRBJ1-4; a possible D gene is TRBD1 (5 bases). The CDR3 is made up of 13 amino acids. Trimming left V 3 bases short and J 8 bases short, with 10 bases between. The germline CDR1 and CDR2 sequences are MDHEN and SYDVKM. CDR3 in DNA: TGTGCCAGCAGTTTGCCGCCAGGGGAAAAACTGTTTTTT. This codes for CASSLPPGEKLFF. The variable domain in full, completed from reference TRBV28 and TRBJ1-4, reads DVKVTQSSRYLVKRTGEKVFLECVQDMDHENMFWYRQDPGLGLRLIYFSYDVKMKEKGDIPEGYSVSREKKERFSLILESASTNQTSMYLCASSLPPGEKLFFGSGTQLSVL.

CDR3 in DNA: TGTGCCAGCAGTGTGTCTAGCGGTAGCTCCTACGAGCAGTACTTC. Protein product: CASSVSSGSSYEQYF. The V and J genes are TRBV28 and TRBJ2-7; the match to TRBD2 covers 7 bases. The CDR3 length is 15 residues. V dropped 5 bases and J dropped 0; count of bases not matched to a gene: 7. Germline lookup yields CDR1 MDHEN and CDR2 SYDVKM. The full variable domain, with the rest looked up from reference TRBV28 and TRBJ2-7, is DVKVTQSSRYLVKRTGEKVFLECVQDMDHENMFWYRQDPGLGLRLIYFSYDVKMKEKGDIPEGYSVSREKKERFSLILESASTNQTSMYLCASSVSSGSSYEQYFGPGTRLTVT.

The V gene is TRBV6-5, the J gene TRBJ2-7, with D perhaps matching TRBD1 (5 bases). In germline, CDR1 is MNHEY, CDR2 SVGAGI. Trimming cost V 3 bases and J 3 bases, with 9 bases left between them. The CDR3 has 13 amino acids. The CDR3 bases are TGTGCCAGCAGTTATGACAGTAACTACGAGCAGTACTTC. Translating it yields CASSYDSNYEQYF.

The genes are TRBV7-8 and TRBJ2-1; no reliable D call. Trimming took off 1 base at V and 9 bases at J, with 16 bases between the two ends. Germline CDR1 is SGHVS and CDR2 is FQNEAQ. The CDR3 runs 15 residues. Here the CDR3 reads CASSLDPFGAPEQFF. The CDR3 coding sequence is TGTGCCAGCAGCTTAGACCCCTTTGGAGCTCCTGAGCAGTTCTTC.

The genes are TRBV9 and TRBJ2-1, with 10 bases fitting TRBD2. The junction had 12 bases not matched to a gene; V was cut back by 4 bases and J by 8 bases. This CDR3 comprises 16 residues. Germline V gene data show CDR1 as SGDLS and CDR2 as YYNGEE. Written as DNA, the CDR3 is TGTGCCAGCAGCCTAAAGACTAGCGGGTCCTCGGATGAGCAGTTCTTC. It specifies CASSLKTSGSSDEQFF.

The chain links TRBV19 to TRBJ2-2; 7 nucleotides agree with TRBD1. The germline gives CDR1 LNHDA, CDR2 SQIVND (reference sequence). J gave up 6 bases and V 3 bases, and 10 bases lay outside the gene matches. This CDR3 has 16 amino acids. CDR3 sequence (DNA): TGTGCCAGTAGTATCTTCACAGGGGCTGGGGCCGGGGAGCTGTTTTTT. This encodes CASSIFTGAGAGELFF.

This clone came up once. The J gene is TRBJ2-3, the V gene TRBV7-9; TRBD2 matches 13 bases. This CDR3 has 16 amino acids. V lost 5 bases to trimming and J lost 4 bases; unmatched junction nucleotides: 6. CDR1 and CDR2 (germline): SEHNR, FQNEAQ (reference sequence). CDR3 residues: CASSLTSGRIADTQYF. The CDR3 DNA is TGTGCCAGCAGCCTGACTAGCGGGAGGATCGCAGATACGCAGTATTTT.

This clone was counted only a few times. This chain connects TRBV27 to TRBJ1-6; 9 bases align to TRBD1. The CDR3 contains 17 residues. The V gene end was trimmed by 5 bases and the J gene end by 0 bases; junction bases not matched to a gene: 5. Germline V gene lookup returns CDR1 MNHEY and CDR2 SMNVEV (reference sequence). DNA for the CDR3: TGTGCCAGCAGTCAGGGACAGGGAAGCTCCTATAATTCACCCCTCCACTTT. It translates to CASSQGQGSSYNSPLHF.

For this clone: One junction end does not reproduce the germline sequence, and a read error may be involved. This chain uses TRBV7-7 with TRBJ2-5, with 10 bases aligning to TRBD2. Germline V gene data show CDR1 as SSHAT and CDR2 as FNYEAQ (reference sequence). This CDR3 is built from 15 residues. The CDR3, as DNA: TGTGCTAGCAGCCCACTAGCGGGGACCCAAGAGACCCAGTACTTC. Amino acids: CASSPLAGTQETQYF.

The chain joins TRBV7-2 to TRBJ2-7, with D unclear. The CDR3 contains 12 residues. Germline V gives CDR1 SGHTA, CDR2 FQGNSA. Trimming stripped 2 bases from V and 7 bases from J, with 9 bases between. CDR3 amino acids: CASSLTGQEQYF. In DNA form, the CDR3 reads TGTGCCAGCAGCTTAACTGGGCAGGAGCAGTACTTC.

The rearrangement joins TRBV19 to TRBJ2-1; the match to TRBD2 covers 10 bases. The V and J ends lost 7 bases and 16 bases, in that order; junction bases with no gene match: 19. The CDR3 length is 15 residues. The germline gives CDR1 LNHDA, CDR2 SQIVND (reference sequence). In nucleotides, the CDR3 is TGTGCCAGTAACCCTTCAAGGGAGCGGGAGGGCGTCCGATTCTTC. Protein sequence: CASNPSREREGVRFF.

The chain uses TRBV14 and TRBJ1-4; 7 nucleotides match TRBD1. The CDR3 has 16 residues. V gave up 2 bases and J gave up 2 bases; unmatched junction bases: 5. The V gene's germline CDR1 is SGHDN and CDR2 FVKESK. CDR3 in DNA: TGTGCCAGCAGCCAAAACAGGGGTGTCACTAATGAAAAACTGTTTTTT. It specifies CASSQNRGVTNEKLFF.

The rearrangement links TRBV5-5 to TRBJ1-1, with D perhaps matching TRBD1 (6 bases). CDR3 length: 14 residues. CDR1 and CDR2 from the germline V gene are SGHKS and YYEKEE (reference sequence). V lost 2 bases and J 5 bases, leaving 13 bases between the germline ends. The CDR3 region has the DNA TGTGCCAGCAGCTTCGAACAGGGAAGAACTGAAGCTTTCTTT. Amino acid sequence: CASSFEQGRTEAFF.